This T cell receptor beta chain was documented in a study of blood T cell repertoires in COVID-19. The overall study: Researchers got acute and convalescent COVID-19 samples from the United States, Italy and Spain. In each case, the material was cDNA or gDNA derived from T cells, B-cell-depleted T cells, or PBMCs.

The CDR3 is 12 residues long. Trimming removed 2 bases from V and 4 bases from J, with 3 bases in between. CDR1 and CDR2 (germline): LNHNV, YYDKDF (reference sequence). In the source study's methods: Estimation of nucleated cell counts relied on the amplification of reference gene primers. Method: immunoSEQ multiplex PCR; TCRdb's copy keeps in-frame clones and lacks some. V and J calls and clone size are copied from that table; D and trimming were computed from the DNA. The data hold roughly 250,000 clones, with roughly 81% observed a single time. The sample consisted of peripheral blood. The sequence was collected from a man aged 40-49 years with acute or convalescent COVID-19. The chain combines TRBV15 with TRBJ1-5; D not certain. This chain's CDR3 is CATSRHNQPQHF. The CDR3 DNA follows: TGTGCCACCAGCAGACATAATCAGCCCCAGCATTTT.